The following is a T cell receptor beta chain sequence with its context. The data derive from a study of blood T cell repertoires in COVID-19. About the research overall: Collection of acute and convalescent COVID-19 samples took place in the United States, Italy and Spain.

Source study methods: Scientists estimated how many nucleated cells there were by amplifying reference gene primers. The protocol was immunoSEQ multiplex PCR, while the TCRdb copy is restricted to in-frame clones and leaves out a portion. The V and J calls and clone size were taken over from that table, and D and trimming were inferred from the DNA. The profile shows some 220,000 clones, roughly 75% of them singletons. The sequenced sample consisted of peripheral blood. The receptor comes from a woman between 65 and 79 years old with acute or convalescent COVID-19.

CDR3 in amino acids: CASSEDGTQYF. The CDR3 DNA follows: TGTGCCAGCAGCGAAGACGGGACGCAGTATTTT. The gene calls are TRBV7-2 and TRBJ2-3; D not resolved. Germline V gives CDR1 SGHTA, CDR2 FQGNSA. Trimming stripped 5 bases from V and 9 bases from J, with 9 bases between. The CDR3 runs to 11 residues.